These T cell receptor beta chains were read from a single sample in a study of CD8 T cells in Susac syndrome. TCRdb re-called the immunoSEQ multiplex PCR reads through MiXCR, storing one row per CDR3 protein. The sample holds about 200,000 distinct CDR3 sequences, 75% to 95% seen once. The sample comprised CD4+ T cells from PBMCs. Receptor source: a human donor with Susac syndrome. Both conserved end residues are part of each CDR3.

j_gene: TRBJ2-7; v_gene: TRBV7-2; CDR3aa: CASSLAPRYEQYF
j_gene: TRBJ1-2; v_gene: TRBV9; CDR3aa: CASSPRTVLTDGYTF
j_gene: TRBJ2-3; v_gene: TRBV6-1; CDR3aa: CASTPGDTQYF
j_gene: TRBJ2-5; v_gene: TRBV11-2; CDR3aa: CASSSTSGAEETQYF
j_gene: TRBJ2-3; v_gene: TRBV5-6; CDR3aa: CASSLYGTDTQYF
j_gene: TRBJ1-3; v_gene: TRBV5-1; CDR3aa: CASSLRGDIVSGNTIYF
j_gene: TRBJ2-1; v_gene: TRBV12-3/TRBV12-4; CDR3aa: CASSFRDRAYNEQFF
j_gene: TRBJ2-3; v_gene: TRBV5-4; CDR3aa: CASSLGTSGFTDTQYF
j_gene: TRBJ1-1; v_gene: TRBV20-1; CDR3aa: CSVNRGNTEAFF
j_gene: TRBJ2-7; v_gene: TRBV20-1; CDR3aa: CSAGKTSGGRPYEQYF
j_gene: TRBJ2-7; v_gene: TRBV5-1; CDR3aa: CASSLSQGSYEQYF
j_gene: TRBJ1-6; v_gene: TRBV5-1; CDR3aa: CASSLDNSPLHF
j_gene: TRBJ2-1; v_gene: TRBV6-4; CDR3aa: CASQGRGMSSYNEQFF
j_gene: TRBJ2-5; v_gene: TRBV2; CDR3aa: CASRREQETQYF
j_gene: TRBJ2-6; v_gene: TRBV5-4; CDR3aa: CASSLDQGAGANVLTF
j_gene: TRBJ2-1; v_gene: TRBV11-2; CDR3aa: CASRISGGSYNEQFF
j_gene: TRBJ2-5; v_gene: TRBV12-3/TRBV12-4; CDR3aa: CASSLGGEETQYF
j_gene: TRBJ2-2; v_gene: TRBV3-1; CDR3aa: CASSGDRYTGELFF
j_gene: TRBJ1-4; v_gene: TRBV5-1; CDR3aa: CASSLKDRATNEKLFF
j_gene: TRBJ1-1; v_gene: TRBV12-3/TRBV12-4; CDR3aa: CASRPLPDTEAFF
j_gene: TRBJ2-3; v_gene: TRBV5-1; CDR3aa: CASSLVLAGGPGTDTQYF